The 31 T cell receptor beta chains below were found in one sample sequenced in a study of blood T cell repertoires in COVID-19. Clones were read by immunoSEQ multiplex PCR, and TCRdb kept only the in-frame ones, dropping some. The sample yields about 170,000 clones, less than 85% seen once. Sequencing was done on a sample of PBMCs or T cells enriched from blood (not recorded which). These receptors were taken from a woman aged 45-65 years who had recovered from COVID-19.

This sequence joins TRBV2 and TRBJ2-2, with TRBD2 identical over 13 bases. Germline V CDR1 and CDR2: SNHLY, FYNNEI. The V gene end was trimmed by 7 bases and the J gene end by 1 base; junction bases not matched to a gene: 6. The length of the CDR3 is 17 residues. CDR3 protein: CASTRTSGGWNTGELFF. The CDR3 bases are TGTGCCAGCACCCGGACTAGCGGGGGTTGGAACACCGGGGAGCTGTTTTTT.

CDR3 sequence: CASNRVSGNTIYF. CDR3 DNA: TGTGCCTCGAACAGGGTCTCTGGAAACACCATATATTTT. V gene TRBV30 combines with J gene TRBJ1-3, with D perhaps matching TRBD1 (6 bases). CDR3 length: 13 amino acids. V lost 7 bases and J 0 bases, leaving 10 bases between the germline ends. Germline CDR1 is GTSNPN and CDR2 is SVGIG (reference sequence).

The chain couples TRBV5-4 to TRBJ2-4; D is unresolved. The CDR3 has 13 amino acids. CDR1 and CDR2 from the germline V gene are SGHNT and YYREEE (reference sequence). V gave up 0 bases and J gave up 14 bases, with 15 bases separating them. The CDR3 coding sequence is TGTGCCAGCAGCTTGGTCACAGACCCGAGAGAGTACTTC. It encodes CASSLVTDPREYF.

CDR3 DNA: TGTGCCAGCAGCTTGAAAGGGGCGCGTGGCTACACCTTC. Protein: CASSLKGARGYTF. V and J are TRBV5-4 and TRBJ1-2; D is perhaps TRBD1 (5 bases). Germline-derived CDR1 and CDR2 are SGHNT and YYREEE (reference sequence). The CDR3 length is 13 residues. V was pared by 1 base and J by 7 bases, with 11 bases between.

The sample holds a few counts of this clone. The chain's CDR3 is CASGHDIPINQPQHF. DNA of the CDR3: TGTGCTAGTGGTCATGACATTCCTATCAATCAGCCCCAGCATTTT. This chain links TRBV12-5 with TRBJ1-5; unclear D gene. The CDR3 totals 15 residues. The V gene lost 5 bases and the J gene lost 3 bases, with 14 bases spanning the gap. CDR1 is LGHNT and CDR2 is FRNRAP in the germline V gene. Looking up the rest from reference TRBV12-5 and TRBJ1-5 gives the full variable domain: DARVTQTPRHKVTEMGQEVTMRCQPILGHNTVFWYRQTMMQGLELLAYFRNRAPLDDSGMPKDRFSAEMPDATLATLKIQPSEPRDSAVYFCASGHDIPINQPQHFGDGTRLSIL.

This chain connects TRBV10-3 to TRBJ2-5; 7 positions agree with TRBD2. CDR3 length: 14 amino acids. Germline V CDR1 and CDR2: ENHRY, SYGVKD. V gave up 2 bases and J gave up 5 bases; unmatched junction bases: 5. CDR3 nucleotides: TGTGCCATCAGTGAGGGGGCGGGAGTGGAGACCCAGTACTTC. Its protein is CAISEGAGVETQYF.

As DNA, the CDR3 is TGTGCCAGCAGCCAGGGGGTCTCTGGAAACACCATATATTTT. It yields the protein CASSQGVSGNTIYF. This chain connects TRBV7-2 to TRBJ1-3, with 7 bases identical to TRBD1. The V gene's germline CDR1 is SGHTA and CDR2 FQGNSA. V gave up 5 bases and J gave up 0 bases; unmatched junction bases: 1. The CDR3 contains 14 residues.

The gene calls are TRBV23-1 and TRBJ2-7; TRBD2 matches at 8 bases. TRBV23-1 belongs to the ORF category, with a function that is uncertain. V lost 0 bases and J lost 1; bases outside the gene matches: 5. CDR3 length: 16 residues. The DNA of the CDR3 is TGCGCCAGCAGTCAATCGTTCCGCGGGGGGTCCTACGAGCAGTACGTC. The encoded protein is CASSQSFRGGSYEQYV.

The V gene is TRBV2, the J gene TRBJ1-1; 8 positions agree with TRBD1. There are 13 residues in the CDR3. Trimming at V came to 6 bases and at J to 6 bases, leaving 6 bases not matched to a gene. From germline, CDR1 is SNHLY and CDR2 FYNNEI. CDR3 region: CASRRETGAEAFF. The CDR3 bases are TGTGCCAGCAGAAGAGAGACAGGGGCTGAAGCTTTCTTT.

The chain combines TRBV3-1 (or the pseudogene TRBV3-2) with TRBJ2-7, with a tentative D call TRBD1 (5 bases). Trimming removed 1 base at V and 3 bases at J, with 10 bases between. This CDR3 contains 14 residues. CDR1 is LGHDT, CDR2 YNNKEL, per germline (reference sequence). The CDR3 here is CASSQVVGVYEQYV. CDR3 coding DNA: TGTGCCAGCAGCCAAGTTGTAGGGGTCTACGAGCAGTACGTC.

CDR3 region: CASSQQGAKNIQYF. The CDR3 region has the DNA TGTGCCAGCAGCCAACAGGGGGCCAAAAACATTCAGTACTTC. This chain joins TRBV7-2 and TRBJ2-4; TRBD1 matches at 7 bases. After removal of 5 bases from V and 1 base from J, the junction contained 2 bases not matched to a gene. In germline, CDR1 is SGHTA, CDR2 FQGNSA. This CDR3 spans 14 amino acids.

This clone was recorded once. The V call is TRBV7-2, the J call TRBJ2-1; 7 positions agree with TRBD2. CDR3 length: 17 residues. The junction had 16 bases not matched to a gene; V was cut back by 3 bases and J by 8 bases. Germline loops: CDR1 SGHTA, CDR2 FQGNSA. The CDR3 nucleotides read TGTGCCAGCAGCTTCTTATCCAGCGGGACTCTGGGCGATGAGCAGTTCTTC. Protein product: CASSFLSSGTLGDEQFF.

This clone was seen a handful of times. The V call is TRBV13, the J call TRBJ2-7, with D tentatively TRBD1 (5 bases). Trimming pared 3 bases from V and 0 bases from J, leaving 12 bases between. The CDR3 runs 15 residues. Germline lookup yields CDR1 PRHDT and CDR2 FYEKMQ (reference sequence). The CDR3 DNA follows: TGTGCCAGCAGCTTGAATCAGGGCAGCTCCTACGAGCAGTACGTC. Its protein product is CASSLNQGSSYEQYV.

The V and J genes are TRBV19 and TRBJ1-1; 7 positions match TRBD1. Germline CDR1 is LNHDA and CDR2 is SQIVND (reference sequence). The ends lost 3 bases at V and 5 bases at J; junction bases unmatched: 12. This CDR3 has 16 residues. CDR3 DNA: TGTGCCAGTAGTATCAATGGACAGGAGGCCGGGACTGAAGCTTTCTTT. It specifies CASSINGQEAGTEAFF. The variable domain in full, with the rest retrieved from reference TRBV19 and TRBJ1-1, is DGGITQSPKYLFRKEGQNVTLSCEQNLNHDAMYWYRQDPGQGLRLIYYSQIVNDFQKGDIAEGYSVSREKKESFPLTVTSAQKNPTAFYLCASSINGQEAGTEAFFGQGTRLTVV.

The V gene is TRBV11-2, the J gene TRBJ1-5; D may be TRBD1 (5 bases). Germline V lookup: CDR1 SGHAT, CDR2 FQNNGV. V lost 5 bases and J 7 bases, leaving 15 bases between the germline ends. The CDR3 extends over 14 amino acids. CDR3 bases: TGTGCCAGCAGCACGCAGGGCAGGGAACAGCCCCAGCATTTT. This translates into CASSTQGREQPQHF.

The gene calls are TRBV4-1 and TRBJ1-1; 9 nucleotides match TRBD1. The germline CDR1 and CDR2 sequences are MGHRA and YSYEKL. The CDR3 is 16 residues long. Germline trimming cut 7 bases from V and 1 base from J; bases unmatched to any gene: 10. Here the CDR3 reads CASTTGQGTPNTEAFF. As DNA, the CDR3 is TGCGCCAGCACCACCGGACAGGGGACGCCGAACACTGAAGCTTTCTTT.

The sample holds a few counts of this clone. This chain links TRBV4-3 with TRBJ1-6; 10 bases fit TRBD1. Trimming at V came to 3 bases and at J to 14 bases, leaving 7 bases not matched to a gene. The CDR3 loop spans 14 amino acids. Per the germline V gene, CDR1 is LGHNA and CDR2 is YSLEER. The CDR3 DNA follows: TGCGCCAGCAGCCAGAGACAGGGGGCGGGGTCCCTCCACTTT. Translated: CASSQRQGAGSLHF.

The gene calls are TRBV15 and TRBJ2-3; TRBD2 agrees at 8 bases. The V and J ends lost 3 bases and 6 bases, in that order; junction bases with no gene match: 2. Germline V gene data show CDR1 as LNHNV and CDR2 as YYDKDF (reference sequence). The CDR3 consists of 13 residues. The CDR3 region is CATSRRGADTQYF. CDR3 DNA: TGTGCCACCAGCAGGCGGGGGGCGGATACGCAGTATTTT.

This rearrangement joins TRBV7-2 to TRBJ1-2, with a weak D call TRBD1 (6 bases). CDR3 length equals 15 residues. The germline gives CDR1 SGHTA, CDR2 FQGNSA. The V gene lost 7 bases and the J gene lost 4 bases, with 19 bases spanning the gap. This CDR3 reads CASTPPPAGVYGYTF. As DNA, the CDR3 is TGTGCCAGCACCCCCCCGCCCGCAGGGGTCTATGGCTACACCTTC.

V usage is TRBV29-1 and J usage is TRBJ1-1; D gene ambiguous. The germline gives CDR1 SQVTM, CDR2 ANQGSEA. The V and J ends lost 2 bases and 8 bases respectively, with 9 bases between them. There are 11 residues in the CDR3. The CDR3 spells CSVESGWEAFF. As DNA, the CDR3 is TGCAGCGTTGAATCGGGGTGGGAAGCTTTCTTT.

This chain connects TRBV7-2 to TRBJ2-3; 11 nucleotides align to TRBD2. The V and J ends lost 3 bases and 4 bases, in that order; junction bases with no gene match: 3. CDR3 size: 15 residues. Germline V gene data show CDR1 as SGHTA and CDR2 as FQGNSA. The chain's CDR3 is CASSFRLAGSDTQYF. CDR3 DNA sequence: TGTGCCAGCAGCTTCCGACTAGCGGGGTCAGATACGCAGTATTTT.

The chain recombines TRBV5-1 with TRBJ2-2; 7 nucleotides agree with TRBD2. The CDR3 has 15 amino acids. With V trimmed by 2 bases and J by 5 bases, 6 bases remained unmatched. Germline values: CDR1 SGHRS, CDR2 YFSETQ. CDR3 nucleotides: TGCGCCAGCAGCTTCCGGACTAGAGGAACCGGGGAGCTGTTTTTT. The encoded protein is CASSFRTRGTGELFF. The variable domain in full, completed from reference TRBV5-1 and TRBJ2-2, reads KAGVTQTPRYLIKTRGQQVTLSCSPISGHRSVSWYQQTPGQGLQFLFEYFSETQRNKGNFPGRFSGRQFSNSRSEMNVSTLELGDSALYLCASSFRTRGTGELFFGEGSRLTVL.

The gene calls are TRBV7-9 and TRBJ2-4, with 9 bases identical to TRBD1. The CDR3 loop spans 16 amino acids. Germline loops: CDR1 SEHNR, CDR2 FQNEAQ (reference sequence). The ends lost 5 bases at V and 5 bases at J; junction bases unmatched: 10. The CDR3 region has the DNA TGTGCCAGCAGCCCAACAGGGGGCGGACTTGAAAACATTCAGTACTTC. This gives the protein CASSPTGGGLENIQYF.

The chain has TRBV5-1 and TRBJ1-3; D is undetermined. Between the trimmed V and J ends, which lost 2 bases and 8 bases, there was a span of 14 bases. This CDR3 spans 14 amino acids. The germline gives CDR1 SGHRS, CDR2 YFSETQ. CDR3 nucleotides: TGCGCCAGCAGCTTCGGCAAGCTCGGGGACACCATATATTTT. It codes for CASSFGKLGDTIYF.

The chain uses TRBV30 and TRBJ1-1; D may be TRBD1 (5 bases). The CDR3 totals 13 residues. The V end was cut by 2 bases, the J end by 5 bases, with 12 bases between. CDR1 and CDR2 (germline): GTSNPN, SVGIG (reference sequence). The CDR3 nucleotides read TGTGCCTGGAGTATTAGGGGTCGGACTGAAGCTTTCTTT. It codes for CAWSIRGRTEAFF.

The chain employs TRBV10-3 and TRBJ2-7, with a tentative D call TRBD2 (5 bases). Trimming cost V 2 bases and J 1 base, with 6 bases left between them. The CDR3 is 13 amino acids. Germline lookup yields CDR1 ENHRY and CDR2 SYGVKD. The CDR3 sequence is CAISEGESYEQYV. The DNA for the CDR3 is TGTGCCATCAGTGAGGGGGAGTCCTACGAGCAGTACGTC.

V is TRBV5-4 and J is TRBJ2-7; the D gene is possibly TRBD2 (5 bases). The V end was cut by 0 bases, the J end by 6 bases, with 7 bases between. The CDR3 is 12 amino acids. Looked up from germline, CDR1 is SGHNT and CDR2 is YYREEE (reference sequence). The CDR3 DNA is TGTGCCAGCAGCTTGGCCGCGGGCGAGCAGTACGTC. This sequence encodes CASSLAAGEQYV.

This clone has more than one count but fewer than ten. The CDR3: CASSYGGRSPLHF. DNA for the CDR3: TGTGCCAGCAGTTACGGGGGCCGTTCACCCCTCCACTTT. The chain recombines TRBV6-2 or TRBV6-3 with TRBJ1-6, with a possible D match to TRBD1 (6 bases). Germline loops: CDR1 MNHEY, CDR2 SVGEGT. The CDR3 is made up of 13 amino acids. The V end was cut by 2 bases, the J end by 9 bases, with 8 bases between.

V gene TRBV19 combines with J gene TRBJ1-5; possible D gene TRBD1, 5 bases. Germline assignment: CDR1 LNHDA and CDR2 SQIVND (reference sequence). This CDR3 region has 13 residues. V lost 10 bases, J lost 2 bases, and 12 bases lay in between. Here the CDR3 reads CATRQPGNQPQHF. In nucleotides, the CDR3 is TGTGCCACCAGACAGCCAGGCAATCAGCCCCAGCATTTT.

Here the CDR3 DNA reads TGTGCCAGCACTGGGACAGATAACTATGGCTACACCTTC. Translating it yields CASTGTDNYGYTF. V usage is TRBV2 and J usage is TRBJ1-2, with 7 bases identical to TRBD1. This CDR3 region has 13 residues. With 7 bases clipped from V and 1 base from J, the junction kept 3 bases outside the gene matches. Germline assignment: CDR1 SNHLY and CDR2 FYNNEI.

The chain links TRBV7-2 to TRBJ2-3, with TRBD2 as a possible D gene (7 bases). The V gene lost 3 bases and the J gene lost 4 bases, with 20 bases spanning the gap. Germline V gene lookup returns CDR1 SGHTA and CDR2 FQGNSA. The CDR3 covers 17 residues. The CDR3 loop reads CASSFREGGDNPDTQYF. The CDR3, as DNA: TGTGCCAGCAGCTTTAGGGAGGGGGGGGACAACCCAGATACGCAGTATTTT.